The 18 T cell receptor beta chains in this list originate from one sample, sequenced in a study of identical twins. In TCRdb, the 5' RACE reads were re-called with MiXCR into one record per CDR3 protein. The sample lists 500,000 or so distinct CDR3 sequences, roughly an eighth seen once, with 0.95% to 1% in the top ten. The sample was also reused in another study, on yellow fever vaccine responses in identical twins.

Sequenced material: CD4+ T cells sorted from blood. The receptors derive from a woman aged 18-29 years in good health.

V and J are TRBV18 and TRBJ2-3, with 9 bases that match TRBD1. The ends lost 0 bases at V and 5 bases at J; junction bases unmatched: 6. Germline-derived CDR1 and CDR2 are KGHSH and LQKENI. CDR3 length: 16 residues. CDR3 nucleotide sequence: TGTGCCAGCTCACCACCGGGACAGGGAGCGGTAGATACGCAGTATTTT. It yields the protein CASSPPGQGAVDTQYF.

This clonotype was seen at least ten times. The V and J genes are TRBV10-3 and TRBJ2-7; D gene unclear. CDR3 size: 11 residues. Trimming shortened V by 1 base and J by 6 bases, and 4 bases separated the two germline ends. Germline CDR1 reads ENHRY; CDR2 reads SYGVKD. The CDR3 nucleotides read TGTGCCATCAGTGAGTTGCGCGAGCAGTACTTC. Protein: CAISELREQYF.

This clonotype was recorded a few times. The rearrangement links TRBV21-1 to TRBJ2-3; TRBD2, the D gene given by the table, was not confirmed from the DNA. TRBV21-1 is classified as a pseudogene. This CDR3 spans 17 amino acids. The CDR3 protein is CASRPGLAASSTDTQYF. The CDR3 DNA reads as TGTGCCAGCAGGCCGGGACTAGCGGCCTCTAGCACAGATACGCAGTATTTT.

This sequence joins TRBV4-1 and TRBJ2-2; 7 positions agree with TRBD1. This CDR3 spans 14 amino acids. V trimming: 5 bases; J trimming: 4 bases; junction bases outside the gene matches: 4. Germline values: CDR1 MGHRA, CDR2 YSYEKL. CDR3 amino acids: CASSKGGGTGELFF. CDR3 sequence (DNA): TGCGCCAGCAGCAAAGGGGGCGGCACCGGGGAGCTGTTTTTT.

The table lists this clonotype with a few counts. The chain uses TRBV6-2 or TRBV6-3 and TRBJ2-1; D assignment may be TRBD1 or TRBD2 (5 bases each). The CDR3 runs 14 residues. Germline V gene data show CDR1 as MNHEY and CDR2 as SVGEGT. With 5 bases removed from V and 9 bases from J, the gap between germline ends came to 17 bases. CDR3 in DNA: TGTGCCAGCAGTAGGGACCGAGGAACAAGTGAGCAGTTCTTC. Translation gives CASSRDRGTSEQFF.

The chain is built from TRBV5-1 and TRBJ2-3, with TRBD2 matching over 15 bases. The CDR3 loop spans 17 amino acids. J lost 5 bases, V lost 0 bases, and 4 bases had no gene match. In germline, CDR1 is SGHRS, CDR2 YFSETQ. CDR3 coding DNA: TGCGCCAGCAGCTTGGCAGGACTAGCGGGGGGGCAAGATACGCAGTATTTT. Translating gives CASSLAGLAGGQDTQYF.

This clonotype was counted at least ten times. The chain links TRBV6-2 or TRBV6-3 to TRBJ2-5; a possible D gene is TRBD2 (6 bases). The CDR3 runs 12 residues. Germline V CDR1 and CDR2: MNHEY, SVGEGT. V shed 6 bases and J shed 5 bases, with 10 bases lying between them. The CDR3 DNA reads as TGTGCCAGCAGCTCGGCGGGGGAGACCCAGTACTTC. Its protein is CASSSAGETQYF.

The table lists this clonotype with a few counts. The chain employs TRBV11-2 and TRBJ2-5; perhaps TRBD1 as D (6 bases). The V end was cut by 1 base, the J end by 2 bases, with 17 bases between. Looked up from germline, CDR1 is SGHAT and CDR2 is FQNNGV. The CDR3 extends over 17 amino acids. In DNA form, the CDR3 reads TGTGCCAGCAGCTTAGGGGTGGGTGGGGGCGAACAAGAGACCCAGTACTTC. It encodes CASSLGVGGGEQETQYF. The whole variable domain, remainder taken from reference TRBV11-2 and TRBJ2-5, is EAGVAQSPRYKIIEKRQSVAFWCNPISGHATLYWYQQILGQGPKLLIQFQNNGVVDDSQLPKDRFSAERLKGVDSTLKIQPAKLEDSAVYLCASSLGVGGGEQETQYFGPGTRLLVL.

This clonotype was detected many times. In DNA, the CDR3 is TGTGCCAGCAGCCGAGGTTTCGGGATAGGATACGAGCAGTACTTC. Translation gives CASSRGFGIGYEQYF. V is TRBV6-1 and J is TRBJ2-7; the D gene is possibly TRBD2 (5 bases). Per the germline V gene, CDR1 is MNHNS and CDR2 is SASEGT. V was clipped by 6 bases and J by 4 bases, with 19 bases between them. This CDR3 is 15 amino acids long.

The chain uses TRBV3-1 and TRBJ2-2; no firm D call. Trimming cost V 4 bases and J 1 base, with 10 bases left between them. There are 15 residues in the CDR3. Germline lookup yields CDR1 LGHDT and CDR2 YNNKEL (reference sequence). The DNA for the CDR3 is TGTGCCAGCAGCCCTTCTTGGGGGAACACCGGGGAGCTGTTTTTT. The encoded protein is CASSPSWGNTGELFF.

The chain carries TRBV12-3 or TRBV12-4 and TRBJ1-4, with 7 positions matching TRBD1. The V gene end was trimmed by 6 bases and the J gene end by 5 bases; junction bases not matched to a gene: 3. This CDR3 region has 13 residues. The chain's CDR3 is CASRPGQNEKLFF. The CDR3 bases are TGTGCCAGCAGACCGGGACAGAATGAAAAACTGTTTTTT.

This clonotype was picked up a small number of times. CDR3 sequence (DNA): TGTGCCAGCGACAGGGGGCTGAACTATGGCTACACCTTC. Residues: CASDRGLNYGYTF. V usage is TRBV6-6 and J usage is TRBJ1-2; 10 bases map to TRBD1. The CDR3 sequence is 13 residues long. Per the germline V gene, CDR1 is MNHNY and CDR2 is SVGAGI (reference sequence). Trimming removed 8 bases from V and 2 bases from J; junction bases left unmatched: 2.

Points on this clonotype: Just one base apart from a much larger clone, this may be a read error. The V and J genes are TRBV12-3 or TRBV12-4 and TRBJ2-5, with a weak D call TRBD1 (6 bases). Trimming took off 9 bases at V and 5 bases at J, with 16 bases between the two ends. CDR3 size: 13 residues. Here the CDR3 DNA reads TGTGCCAGGAGCCGTACAGGGTTTGAGACCCAGTACTTC. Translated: CARSRTGFETQYF.

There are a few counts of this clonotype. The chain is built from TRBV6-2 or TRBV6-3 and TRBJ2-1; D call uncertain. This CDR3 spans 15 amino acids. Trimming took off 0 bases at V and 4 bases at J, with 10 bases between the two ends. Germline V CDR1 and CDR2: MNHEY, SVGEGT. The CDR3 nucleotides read TGTGCCAGCAGTTACTCGGACCCCCAATACAATGAGCAGTTCTTC. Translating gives CASSYSDPQYNEQFF.

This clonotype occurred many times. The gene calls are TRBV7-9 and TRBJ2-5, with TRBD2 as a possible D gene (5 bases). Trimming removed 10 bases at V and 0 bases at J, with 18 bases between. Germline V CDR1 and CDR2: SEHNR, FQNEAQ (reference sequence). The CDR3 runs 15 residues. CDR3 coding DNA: TGTGCCACCAGATCGGACTCAACCTACCAAGAGACCCAGTACTTC. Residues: CATRSDSTYQETQYF. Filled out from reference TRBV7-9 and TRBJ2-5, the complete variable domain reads DTGVSQNPRHKITKRGQNVTFRCDPISEHNRLYWYRQTLGQGPEFLTYFQNEAQLEKSRLLSDRFSAERPKGSFSTLEIQRTEQGDSAMYLCATRSDSTYQETQYFGPGTRLLVL.

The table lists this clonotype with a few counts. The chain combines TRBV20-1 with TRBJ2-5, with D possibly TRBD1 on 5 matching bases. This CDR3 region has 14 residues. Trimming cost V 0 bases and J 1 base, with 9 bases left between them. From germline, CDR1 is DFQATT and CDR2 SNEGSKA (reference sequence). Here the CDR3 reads CSARDWGTQETQYF. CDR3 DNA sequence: TGCAGTGCTAGAGATTGGGGCACCCAAGAGACCCAGTACTTC.

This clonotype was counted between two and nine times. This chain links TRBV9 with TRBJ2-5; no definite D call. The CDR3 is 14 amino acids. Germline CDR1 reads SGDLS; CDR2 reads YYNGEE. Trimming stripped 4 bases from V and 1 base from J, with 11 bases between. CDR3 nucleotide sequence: TGTGCCAGCAGCCCGGGCCTAATCCAAGAGACCCAGTACTTC. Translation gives CASSPGLIQETQYF.

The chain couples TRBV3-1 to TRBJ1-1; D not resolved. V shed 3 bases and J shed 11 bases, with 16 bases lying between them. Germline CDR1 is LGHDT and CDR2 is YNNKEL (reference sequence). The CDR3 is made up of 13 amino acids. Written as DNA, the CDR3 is TGTGCCAGCAGCCAGGACGGGCCGACCCCCGCTTTCTTT. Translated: CASSQDGPTPAFF.